The rows below give T cell receptor beta chains drawn from one sample of a study of blood T cell repertoires in COVID-19. Assay used: immunoSEQ multiplex PCR; TCRdb lists only in-frame clones, some missing. The sample contains roughly 360,000 clones, around 83% of which appear only once. Specimen: PBMCs or T cells enriched from blood (not recorded which). These receptors were taken from a woman between 45 and 65 years old who had recovered from COVID-19. The CDR3 runs from the conserved cysteine through the conserved F or W. A D gene is named only where the DNA matches it firmly. Not all rows give a size; the values are once, few, many and, for expanded clones, a class.

TRBV7-9	TRBD1	few	TRBJ1-1	TGTGCCAGCAGCACGGGACAGCCCAACACTGAAGCTTTCTTT	CASSTGQPNTEAFF
TRBV5-6	TRBD1	.	TRBJ2-6	TGTGCCAGCAGCTACAGGGGATCTGGGGCCAACGTCCTGACTTTC	CASSYRGSGANVLTF
TRBV3-1/TRBV3-2	.	.	TRBJ1-2	TGTGCCAGCAGCCAAAAGGGGTCTGGTGGCTACACCTTC	CASSQKGSGGYTF
TRBV10-3	.	few	TRBJ1-2	TGTGCCATCAGCGGGGTCAGCCACTATGGCTACACCTTC	CAISGVSHYGYTF
TRBV4-3	TRBD2	.	TRBJ2-1	TGCGCCAGCAGCCAAGATATTTCGACTAGCGGGTCCCCCTACAATGAGCAGTTCTTC	CASSQDISTSGSPYNEQFF
TRBV4-2	TRBD2	.	TRBJ2-3	TGTGCCAGCAGCCCTTGGACTAGCGAGAGCACAGATACGCAGTATTTT	CASSPWTSESTDTQYF
TRBV4-1	.	.	TRBJ1-2	TGCGCCAGCAGCCAAGTTGGTAGCTATGGCTACACCTTC	CASSQVGSYGYTF
TRBV6-2/TRBV6-3	TRBD2	.	TRBJ2-1	TGTGCCAGCAGTTACTCGAGGGCTTGGCTAGCGGGCCCTAATGAGCAGTTCTTC	CASSYSRAWLAGPNEQFF
TRBV7-9	TRBD2	once	TRBJ2-1	TGTGCCAGCAGCTTCACTAGCGCGACTTACAATGAGCAGTTCTTC	CASSFTSATYNEQFF
TRBV6-1	.	.	TRBJ1-5	TGTGCCAGCAGTGAAGCGCTCGGGGGAGGCAGCAATCAGCCCCAGCATTTT	CASSEALGGGSNQPQHF
TRBV6-2/TRBV6-3	TRBD2	.	TRBJ2-3	TGTGCCAGCAGCTACTCCCGATTAGCGGGGGGGCCAGATACGCAGTATTTT	CASSYSRLAGGPDTQYF
TRBV5-4	TRBD1	.	TRBJ1-6	TGTGCCAGCAGCTCCGGGACAGGGGTGTATAATTCACCCCTCCACTTT	CASSSGTGVYNSPLHF
TRBV5-1	TRBD1	.	TRBJ2-2	TGCGCCAGCAGCTCCGAGCAGGGGGCGAGGACCGGGGAGCTGTTTTTT	CASSSEQGARTGELFF
TRBV5-5	TRBD2	.	TRBJ2-7	TGTGCCAGCAGCTTGGCCGCGGGAGGGCCAGAAGAGCAGTACTTC	CASSLAAGGPEEQYF
TRBV6-5	.	.	TRBJ1-3	TGTGCCAGCAGTACAGGCCTTTTCTCTGGAAACACCATATATTTT	CASSTGLFSGNTIYF
TRBV7-2	.	few	TRBJ1-1	TGTGCCAGCAGCCCCGGGAGCTTGAACACTGAAGCTTTCTTT	CASSPGSLNTEAFF
TRBV7-3	TRBD2	.	TRBJ2-2	TGTGCCAGCAGCCGAGTGGGAGCGGGGGCCTACCAAAGCACCGGGGAGCTGTTTTTT	CASSRVGAGAYQSTGELFF
TRBV29-1	.	.	TRBJ1-2	TGCAGCGCGGGGGGCGGCTACACCTTC	CSAGGGYTF
TRBV7-2	.	.	TRBJ1-2	TGTGCCAGCAGCTTAAGGAGGGAGTTCACCTTC	CASSLRREFTF
TRBV19	.	.	TRBJ1-1	TGTGCCAGTACTGAGGGGGACCGGGAGGTAACTGAAGCTTTCTTT	CASTEGDREVTEAFF